This T cell receptor beta chain comes out of a study of regulatory T cells in long-lasting Graves disease. Relying on iRepertoire HTBI primers and Arm-PCR of CDR3 regions, the team built TCR beta libraries. TCRdb reprocessed the multiplex PCR reads with MiXCR, giving one entry per CDR3 protein. The sample lists hundreds of thousands of distinct CDR3 sequences, 20% occurring once. This CDR3 has 12 amino acids. Germline V gene sequence: CDR1 SGHNT, CDR2 YYREEE (reference sequence). Trimming left V 4 bases short and J 5 bases short, with 9 bases between. Time point noted: persistent/refractory GD, antithyroid drugs over 5 years with positive TRAb. PBMC RNA was the source of the TCR library.

The source is a female donor with Graves disease. The chain links TRBV5-4 to TRBJ2-5; D is unresolved. The sample here was peripheral blood mononuclear cells (PBMCs), taken when the disease was refractory, from a patient treated with antithyroid drugs. CDR3 amino acids: CASSTTQETQYF. The CDR3 coding sequence is TGTGCCAGCAGCACAACTCAGGAGACCCAGTACTTC.